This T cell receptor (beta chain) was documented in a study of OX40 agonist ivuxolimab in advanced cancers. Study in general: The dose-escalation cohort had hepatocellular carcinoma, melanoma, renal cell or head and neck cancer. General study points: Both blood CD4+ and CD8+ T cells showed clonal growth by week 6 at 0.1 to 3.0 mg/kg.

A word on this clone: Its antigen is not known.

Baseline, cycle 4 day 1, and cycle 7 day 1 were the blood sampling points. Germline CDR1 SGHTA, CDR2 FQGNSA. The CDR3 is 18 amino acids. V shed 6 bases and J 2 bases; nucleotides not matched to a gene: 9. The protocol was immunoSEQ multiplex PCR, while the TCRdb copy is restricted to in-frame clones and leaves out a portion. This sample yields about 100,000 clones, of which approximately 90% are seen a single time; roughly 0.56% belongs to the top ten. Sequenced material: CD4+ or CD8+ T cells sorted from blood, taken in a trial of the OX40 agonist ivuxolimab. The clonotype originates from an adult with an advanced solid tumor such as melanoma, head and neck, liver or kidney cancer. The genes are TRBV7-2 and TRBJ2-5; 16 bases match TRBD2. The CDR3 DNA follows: TGTGCCAGCAGTCCAGGGACTAGCGGGAGGGCTGGGCAAGAGACCCAGTACTTC. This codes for CASSPGTSGRAGQETQYF.